This paragraph reports one T cell receptor beta chain. The data originate from a study of blood T cell repertoires in COVID-19. At the level of the study: COVID-19 samples collected from the United States, Italy and Spain covered acute and convalescent phases. The analysed material was cDNA or gDNA that came from T cells, B-cell-depleted T cells, or PBMCs.

CDR1 and CDR2 (germline): SGHAT, FQDESV (reference sequence). V dropped 4 bases and J dropped 4; count of bases not matched to a gene: 8. The CDR3 runs 15 residues. Under the authors' procedure: Scientists estimated how many nucleated cells there were by amplifying reference gene primers. Some clones are missing from TCRdb's copy, which holds only in-frame ones; the method was immunoSEQ multiplex PCR. V and J calls and clone size are copied from that table; D and trimming were computed from the DNA. Of 120,000 to 150,000 clones listed, 88% are singletons. Material: peripheral blood. The V gene is TRBV11-1, the J gene TRBJ2-7, with 9 bases that match TRBD1. The origin of this receptor is a human donor in a cohort sampled during active COVID-19. The CDR3 coding sequence is TGTGCCAGCAGCTCCCCGGACAGGGGAAAATACGAGCAGTACTTC. It is translated as CASSSPDRGKYEQYF. Using reference TRBV11-1 and TRBJ2-7 for the parts outside the CDR3, the full variable domain is EAEVAQSPRYKITEKSQAVAFWCDPISGHATLYWYRQILGQGPELLVQFQDESVVDDSQLPKDRFSAERLKGVDSTLKIQPAELGDSAMYLCASSSPDRGKYEQYFGPGTRLTVT.